The 15 T cell receptor beta chains presented below share a single source sample, sequenced in a study of cytomegalovirus exposure and HLA in healthy donors (dated by TCRdb to the late 2010s). The receptor library was made with the immunoSEQ multiplex PCR assay. A mixture of 60 forward primers for TCR Vbeta segments and 13 reverse primers for TCR Jbeta segments was used in the multiplex PCR. TCRdb provides this immuneACCESS table in a form limited to in-frame rearrangements. Some clones are lacking; in checked studies, under half of them reflect an unresolved V gene, and why the rest are absent is not known. This sample holds under 100,000 clones; about four fifths were observed only once. The ten largest account for 5.5% to 6% of the sample. Input material: PBMCs. The receptors stem from a young man in good health and CMV-seropositive.

The CDR3: CASSLDRANEKLFF. Written as DNA, the CDR3 is TGTGCCAGCAGCCTAGACAGGGCCAATGAAAAACTGTTTTTT. This chain joins TRBV7-8 and TRBJ1-4; 7 bases line up with TRBD1. CDR1 and CDR2 (germline): SGHVS, FQNEAQ. With 5 bases clipped from V and 5 bases from J, the junction kept 5 bases outside the gene matches. This CDR3 is built from 14 residues.

This sequence joins TRBV28 and TRBJ1-1; D may be TRBD1 (6 bases). CDR3 length equals 11 residues. The germline V gene has CDR1 MDHEN and CDR2 SYDVKM. V lost 3 bases and J lost 9, with 8 bases in between. In DNA, the CDR3 is TGTGCCAGCAGTTTGGGGGCGCAAGCTTTCTTT. Protein: CASSLGAQAFF.

The rearrangement joins TRBV5-6 to TRBJ2-7; D is uncertain. CDR3 length: 12 residues. With 4 bases removed from V and 3 bases from J, the gap between germline ends came to 8 bases. Germline assignment: CDR1 SGHDT and CDR2 YYEEEE. This CDR3 reads CASSLYLYEQYF. CDR3 DNA sequence: TGTGCCAGCAGCCTATACCTCTACGAGCAGTACTTC.

The gene calls are TRBV29-1 and TRBJ1-5; 7 bases are a match to TRBD1. The V and J ends lost 6 bases and 3 bases, in that order; junction bases with no gene match: 8. Germline V gene sequence: CDR1 SQVTM, CDR2 ANQGSEA. The CDR3 is made up of 14 amino acids. CDR3 sequence (DNA): TGCAGCGTCCTATCACAGGGGATCAATCAGCCCCAGCATTTT. Translated: CSVLSQGINQPQHF.

The genes are TRBV5-4 and TRBJ1-6, with 7 bases lining up with TRBD1. The J segment lost 9 bases and the V segment lost 4 bases, leaving 16 bases of the junction unmatched. The CDR3 contains 17 residues. The germline gives CDR1 SGHNT, CDR2 YYREEE (reference sequence). The chain's CDR3 is CASSPRTGQEKGSPLHF. In nucleotides, the CDR3 is TGTGCCAGCAGCCCCAGGACAGGACAGGAGAAAGGTTCACCCCTCCACTTT.

The J gene is TRBJ1-1, the V gene TRBV19; no clear D. CDR1 LNHDA and CDR2 SQIVND come from the germline V gene (reference sequence). V was cut by 2 bases and J by 1 base, with 5 bases left in between. This CDR3 region has 13 residues. The CDR3 sequence: CASSIYGNTEAFF. The CDR3 DNA reads as TGTGCCAGTAGTATATACGGGAACACTGAAGCTTTCTTT.

The chain joins TRBV6-4 to TRBJ1-4; D is possibly TRBD1 (6 bases). The CDR3 runs 16 residues. The germline V gene has CDR1 MRHNA and CDR2 SNTAGT. V was clipped by 3 bases and J by 7 bases, with 18 bases between them. The CDR3 spells CASSEEPGQGSEKLFF. CDR3 DNA sequence: TGTGCCAGCAGTGAGGAACCGGGACAAGGGAGTGAAAAACTGTTTTTT.

This clone was recorded a few times. The chain has TRBV7-9 and TRBJ1-1; 7 nucleotides align to TRBD1. The CDR3 is 14 residues long. Germline V gene lookup returns CDR1 SEHNR and CDR2 FQNEAQ (reference sequence). V lost 5 bases to trimming and J lost 8 bases; unmatched junction nucleotides: 11. The CDR3 nucleotides read TGTGCCAGCAGCCCGAGGGACAGCTTGTTGGAAGCTTTCTTT. It codes for CASSPRDSLLEAFF.

This chain joins TRBV29-1 and TRBJ2-3; TRBD1 aligns across 12 bases. The V segment lost 4 bases and the J segment 4 bases; nucleotides outside the gene matches: 3. CDR1 and CDR2 (germline): SQVTM, ANQGSEA. The CDR3 extends over 14 amino acids. For the CDR3, the DNA is TGCAGCGTTGTGGGACAGGGGGCCTCAGATACGCAGTATTTT. This encodes CSVVGQGASDTQYF.

The sample holds a few counts of this clone. The chain uses TRBV20-1 and TRBJ1-2, with TRBD1 as a possible D gene (5 bases). Germline loops: CDR1 DFQATT, CDR2 SNEGSKA (reference sequence). CDR3 size: 11 residues. V lost 4 bases, J lost 6 bases, and 9 bases lay in between. The CDR3 is CSAKGINGYTF. CDR3 in DNA: TGCAGTGCTAAGGGGATAAATGGCTACACCTTC.

The chain couples TRBV6-1 to TRBJ2-7; 7 positions agree with TRBD1. Germline CDR1 and CDR2: MNHNS and SASEGT. With 6 bases clipped from V and 2 bases from J, the junction kept 10 bases outside the gene matches. The CDR3 sequence is 15 residues long. CDR3 residues: CASRAAGTVTYEQYF. The CDR3 bases are TGTGCCAGCAGGGCAGCCGGGACAGTTACCTACGAGCAGTACTTC.

This rearrangement joins TRBV4-1 to TRBJ2-2; D not certain. The CDR3 spans 14 residues. V lost 2 bases and J lost 1, with 5 bases in between. Germline V gives CDR1 MGHRA, CDR2 YSYEKL. The CDR3 sequence: CASSQFKNTGELFF. As DNA, the CDR3 is TGCGCCAGCAGCCAATTTAAGAACACCGGGGAGCTGTTTTTT.

CDR3 nucleotide sequence: TGTGCCATCAGTGTCGTAGGGGAGGGTACTGAAGCTTTCTTT. Protein: CAISVVGEGTEAFF. The chain couples TRBV10-3 to TRBJ1-1; weak D call: TRBD1 (5 bases). The germline gives CDR1 ENHRY, CDR2 SYGVKD. CDR3 length: 14 amino acids. Trimming took off 4 bases at V and 5 bases at J, with 14 bases between the two ends.

This chain joins TRBV2 and TRBJ2-7; 10 positions match TRBD2. Germline lookup yields CDR1 SNHLY and CDR2 FYNNEI. The CDR3 is 20 amino acids. Trimming removed 2 bases from V and 1 base from J; junction bases left unmatched: 17. The CDR3 bases are TGTGCCAGCAGTGAATGGGCCTTTGTTGAGCGGGAGGGCCCTTCCTACGAGCAGTACTTC. This encodes CASSEWAFVEREGPSYEQYF.

The chain is built from TRBV11-2 and TRBJ1-1, with D unclear. The CDR3 is 15 amino acids. CDR1 SGHAT and CDR2 FQNNGV come from the germline V gene. V was pared by 5 bases and J by 2 bases, with 15 bases between. CDR3 DNA sequence: TGTGCCAGCAGCCAAGAGGGAATCCCCAACACTGAAGCTTTCTTT. Amino acids: CASSQEGIPNTEAFF.